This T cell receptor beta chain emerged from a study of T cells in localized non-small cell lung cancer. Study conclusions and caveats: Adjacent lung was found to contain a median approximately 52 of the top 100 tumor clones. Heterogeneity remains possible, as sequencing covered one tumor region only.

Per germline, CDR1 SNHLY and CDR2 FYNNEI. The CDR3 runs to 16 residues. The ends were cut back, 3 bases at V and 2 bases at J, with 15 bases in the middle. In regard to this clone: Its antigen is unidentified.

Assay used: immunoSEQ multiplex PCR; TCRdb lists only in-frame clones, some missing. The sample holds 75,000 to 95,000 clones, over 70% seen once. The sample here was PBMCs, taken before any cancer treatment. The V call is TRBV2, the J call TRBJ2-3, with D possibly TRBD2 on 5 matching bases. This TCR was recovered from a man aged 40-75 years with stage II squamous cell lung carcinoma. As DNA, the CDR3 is TGTGCCAGCAGTGATCTGAGCGGACGGAACACAGATACGCAGTATTTT. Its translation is CASSDLSGRNTDTQYF.